The 26 T cell receptor beta chains below all came from one sample that was sequenced in a study of siplizumab effects on memory and regulatory T cells. The table came from immunoSEQ multiplex PCR; TCRdb's copy has only in-frame clones and leaves some out. The sample has approximately 60,000 clones, approximately 96% seen once. The specimen sequenced was naive CD8+ T cells sorted from blood. The receptor source for this set is a human donor in good health.

This sequence joins TRBV4-1 and TRBJ2-1; D remains unclear. V shed 1 base and J shed 10 bases, with 20 bases lying between them. The germline V gene has CDR1 MGHRA and CDR2 YSYEKL. CDR3 length equals 16 residues. DNA for the CDR3: TGCGCCAGCAGCCAAGTGGGTGCGGCCTCTGGTGACGAGCAGTTCTTC. Translated, it gives CASSQVGAASGDEQFF.

The rearrangement joins TRBV29-1 to TRBJ1-2; a possible D gene is TRBD1 (5 bases). CDR1 and CDR2 (germline): SQVTM, ANQGSEA. The CDR3 runs to 13 residues. V was trimmed by 3 bases and J by 7 bases, leaving 15 bases between them. CDR3 in DNA: TGCAGCGTTGATCCGCCGGGGCGCCCTGGCTACACCTTC. This translates into CSVDPPGRPGYTF.

V gene TRBV6-1 combines with J gene TRBJ1-2; no clear D. CDR1 MNHNS and CDR2 SASEGT come from the germline V gene. Trimming took 2 bases from V and 5 from J, leaving 18 bases between them. This CDR3 is built from 16 residues. CDR3 region: CASSESPGGSEYGYTF. CDR3 coding DNA: TGTGCCAGCAGTGAATCCCCCGGAGGGTCTGAGTATGGCTACACCTTC.

V usage is TRBV29-1 and J usage is TRBJ2-7, with 8 bases aligning to TRBD1. Germline CDR1 SQVTM, CDR2 ANQGSEA. The CDR3 runs to 13 residues. V gave up 3 bases and J gave up 0 bases; unmatched junction bases: 1. CDR3 bases: TGCAGCGTTGACAGGGGGCCCTCCTACGAGCAGTACTTC. Translated, it gives CSVDRGPSYEQYF.

The chain joins TRBV6-5 to TRBJ2-7, with D possibly being TRBD1 (5 bases). The CDR3 runs to 13 residues. Germline lookup yields CDR1 MNHEY and CDR2 SVGAGI. The ends were cut back, 6 bases at V and 3 bases at J, with 12 bases in the middle. CDR3 amino acids: CASRQDTNYEQYF. The CDR3 DNA reads TGTGCCAGCAGGCAGGACACGAACTACGAGCAGTACTTC.

This chain links TRBV6-1 with TRBJ2-5; possible D gene TRBD1, 7 bases. V lost 3 bases and J lost 2, with 19 bases in between. Germline V gene sequence: CDR1 MNHNS, CDR2 SASEGT. CDR3 length equals 17 residues. CDR3 loop: CASSEQGGMYGQETQYF. DNA of the CDR3: TGTGCCAGCAGTGAGCAGGGGGGAATGTACGGACAAGAGACCCAGTACTTC.

The rearrangement links TRBV6-6 to TRBJ2-2; 7 nucleotides match TRBD2. Germline CDR1 reads MNHNY; CDR2 reads SVGAGI (reference sequence). CDR3 size: 16 residues. V dropped 1 base and J dropped 1; count of bases not matched to a gene: 3. The CDR3 region has the DNA TGTGCCAGCAGTTACTTGGCGGGGGAGAACACCGGGGAGCTGTTTTTT. Protein sequence: CASSYLAGENTGELFF.

V gene TRBV27 combines with J gene TRBJ2-3; either TRBD1 or TRBD2 may fit D (5 bases each). CDR3 length: 14 residues. Germline-derived CDR1 and CDR2 are MNHEY and SMNVEV (reference sequence). The V gene lost 5 bases and the J gene lost 2 bases, with 11 bases spanning the gap. CDR3 coding DNA: TGTGCCAGCAGTCTAGCCGGGACCACAGATACGCAGTATTTT. Its protein product is CASSLAGTTDTQYF.

This chain uses TRBV27 with TRBJ2-7; D possibly uses TRBD1 or TRBD2 (5 bases each). V lost 0 bases, J lost 3 bases, and 9 bases lay in between. Germline V gene lookup returns CDR1 MNHEY and CDR2 SMNVEV (reference sequence). The CDR3 is made up of 14 amino acids. CDR3 protein: CASSLSRGNYEQYF. CDR3 in DNA: TGTGCCAGCAGTTTATCGAGGGGAAACTACGAGCAGTACTTC.

The chain employs TRBV6-5 and TRBJ2-7; D is perhaps TRBD1 (6 bases). The CDR3 loop spans 13 amino acids. Germline V gives CDR1 MNHEY, CDR2 SVGAGI. V was trimmed by 5 bases and J by 0 bases, leaving 8 bases between them. The DNA of the CDR3 is TGTGCCAGCAGTAACAGGGCCTCCTACGAGCAGTACTTC. The encoded protein is CASSNRASYEQYF.

The chain employs TRBV28 and TRBJ1-5; D is ambiguous. Trimming took 3 bases from V and 2 from J, leaving 8 bases between them. This CDR3 region has 14 residues. Per germline, CDR1 MDHEN and CDR2 SYDVKM. This chain's CDR3 is CASSLRIGNQPQHF. The CDR3 DNA is TGTGCCAGCAGTTTGAGGATAGGCAATCAGCCCCAGCATTTT.

The chain combines TRBV14 with TRBJ1-4; D ambiguous. The CDR3 has 11 amino acids. Trimming cost V 4 bases and J 9 bases, with 6 bases left between them. Germline CDR1 and CDR2: SGHDN and FVKESK. The CDR3 here is CASSPQKKLFF. The DNA for the CDR3 is TGTGCCAGCAGCCCCCAAAAAAAACTGTTTTTT.

The V gene is TRBV6-5, the J gene TRBJ1-5; D possibly corresponds to TRBD1 (6 bases). There are 13 residues in the CDR3. Between the trimmed V and J ends, which lost 8 bases and 4 bases, there was a span of 12 bases. Germline V CDR1 and CDR2: MNHEY, SVGAGI. The CDR3 region is CASGQDSNQPQHF. CDR3 nucleotide sequence: TGTGCCAGCGGGCAGGACAGTAATCAGCCCCAGCATTTT.

The J gene is TRBJ2-3, the V gene TRBV7-9, with no clear D. The germline V gene has CDR1 SEHNR and CDR2 FQNEAQ (reference sequence). The CDR3 runs 12 residues. The ends were cut back, 0 bases at V and 4 bases at J, with 2 bases in the middle. CDR3 DNA: TGTGCCAGCAGCTTAGCGGCAGATACGCAGTATTTT. Protein: CASSLAADTQYF.

The chain links TRBV10-3 to TRBJ1-2; 7 bases map to TRBD1. With 1 base clipped from V and 8 bases from J, the junction kept 10 bases outside the gene matches. Germline values: CDR1 ENHRY, CDR2 SYGVKD. This CDR3 contains 15 residues. For the CDR3, the DNA is TGTGCCATCAGTGAGTTGACAGGGAAGGCGGAAGGCTACACCTTC. This encodes CAISELTGKAEGYTF.

The chain uses TRBV6-1 and TRBJ2-2; D gene ambiguous. Germline V gene sequence: CDR1 MNHNS, CDR2 SASEGT. Trimming cost V 7 bases and J 6 bases, with 12 bases left between them. The CDR3 totals 13 residues. The CDR3 is CASILGIPGELFF. The DNA of the CDR3 is TGTGCCAGCATTCTGGGGATTCCCGGGGAGCTGTTTTTT.

The rearrangement uses TRBV27 and TRBJ2-5; D unresolved. The CDR3 is 14 residues long. Germline CDR1 is MNHEY and CDR2 is SMNVEV (reference sequence). The V end was cut by 5 bases, the J end by 2 bases, with 12 bases between. CDR3 sequence (DNA): TGTGCCAGCAGTCCTCGGTTCCCACAAGAGACCCAGTACTTC. It encodes CASSPRFPQETQYF.

The chain combines TRBV27 with TRBJ2-1; possibly TRBD2 for D (6 bases). Germline V gene sequence: CDR1 MNHEY, CDR2 SMNVEV (reference sequence). Trimming removed 6 bases at V and 2 bases at J, with 8 bases between. There are 13 residues in the CDR3. CDR3 residues: CASSWGAYNEQFF. CDR3 in DNA: TGTGCCAGCAGCTGGGGGGCCTACAATGAGCAGTTCTTC.

DNA of the CDR3: TGTGCCAGCAGCGTAATGGGGACCGGGGAGCTGTTTTTT. This translates into CASSVMGTGELFF. This chain links TRBV9 with TRBJ2-2; D remains unclear. The CDR3 consists of 13 residues. In germline, CDR1 is SGDLS, CDR2 YYNGEE. The V gene lost 1 base and the J gene lost 5 bases, with 6 bases spanning the gap. The entire variable domain, with the rest obtained from reference TRBV9 and TRBJ2-2, is as follows: DSGVTQTPKHLITATGQRVTLRCSPRSGDLSVYWYQQSLDQGLQFLIQYYNGEERAKGNILERFSAQQFPDLHSELNLSSLELGDSALYFCASSVMGTGELFFGEGSRLTVL.

The chain uses TRBV4-3 and TRBJ1-4, with D perhaps matching TRBD1 (6 bases). Germline-derived CDR1 and CDR2 are LGHNA and YSLEER. V lost 4 bases to trimming and J lost 11 bases, with 11 bases between them. The CDR3 totals 12 residues. CDR3 amino acids: CASSPPGGKLFF. The CDR3 DNA reads as TGCGCCAGCAGCCCCCCCGGGGGCAAACTGTTTTTT.

The genes are TRBV7-7 and TRBJ2-5, with 12 positions matching TRBD2. CDR1 and CDR2 (germline): SSHAT, FNYEAQ (reference sequence). The CDR3 length is 18 residues. Trimming took 3 bases from V and 1 from J; bases not matched to a gene: 9. CDR3 in DNA: TGTGCCAGCAGCTTGGGGGTTACTAGCGGGGGGCCCCAAGAGACCCAGTACTTC. Protein product: CASSLGVTSGGPQETQYF.

The chain uses TRBV4-2 and TRBJ1-5; a weak D match, TRBD1 (5 bases). Germline V CDR1 and CDR2: LGHNA, YNFKEQ. The CDR3 is 17 amino acids. V lost 0 bases and J lost 3, with 15 bases in between. CDR3 bases: TGTGCCAGCAGCCAAGATTTTATTTGGGACCCCAATCAGCCCCAGCATTTT. Its protein is CASSQDFIWDPNQPQHF.

The gene calls are TRBV30 and TRBJ2-3; TRBD2 might be the D (6 bases). Trimming left V 2 bases short and J 2 bases short, with 11 bases between. The CDR3 runs 14 residues. Germline CDR1 is GTSNPN and CDR2 is SVGIG (reference sequence). This CDR3 reads CAWSSLAPTDTQYF. The CDR3 nucleotides are TGTGCCTGGAGTTCACTAGCCCCCACAGATACGCAGTATTTT.

Here the CDR3 DNA reads TGTGCCAGCAGCTTGGAGTCTAGCGTTGGAGAGACCCAGTACTTC. Translation: CASSLESSVGETQYF. The chain recombines TRBV5-6 with TRBJ2-5, with a possible D match to TRBD2 (6 bases). V was shortened by 0 bases and J by 4 bases, with 13 bases between the two germline ends. CDR3 length: 15 residues. The V gene's germline CDR1 is SGHDT and CDR2 YYEEEE.

CDR3 in amino acids: CASSLSGVDGANVLTF. The CDR3 DNA reads as TGCGCCAGCAGCTTGTCTGGGGTTGATGGGGCCAACGTCCTGACTTTC. The rearrangement links TRBV5-1 to TRBJ2-6; no definite D call. Per the germline V gene, CDR1 is SGHRS and CDR2 is YFSETQ. The CDR3 covers 16 residues. Trimming removed 1 base from V and 3 bases from J, with 11 bases in between.

The V call is TRBV6-1, the J call TRBJ2-3; D gene uncertain. Germline V gene data show CDR1 as MNHNS and CDR2 as SASEGT. V was cut by 5 bases and J by 2 bases, with 14 bases left in between. The CDR3 sequence is 15 residues long. The CDR3 region has the DNA TGTGCCAGCAGTTCAAGCCACGGGCCCACAGATACGCAGTATTTT. Amino acids: CASSSSHGPTDTQYF.